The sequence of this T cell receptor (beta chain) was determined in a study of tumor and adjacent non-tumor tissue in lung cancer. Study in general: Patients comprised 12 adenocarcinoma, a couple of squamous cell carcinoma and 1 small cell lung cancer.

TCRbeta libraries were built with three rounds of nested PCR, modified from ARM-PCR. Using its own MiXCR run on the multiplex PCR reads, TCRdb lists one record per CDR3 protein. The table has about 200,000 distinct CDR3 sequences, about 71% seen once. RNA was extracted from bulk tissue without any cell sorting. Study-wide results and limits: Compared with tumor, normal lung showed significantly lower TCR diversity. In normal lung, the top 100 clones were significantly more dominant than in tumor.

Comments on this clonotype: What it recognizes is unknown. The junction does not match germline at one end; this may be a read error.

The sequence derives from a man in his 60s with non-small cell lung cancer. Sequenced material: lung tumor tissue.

CDR3 in DNA: TGTGCCAGTAGCTTACTAGCGAGGGGCCGCACAGATACGCAGTATTTT. It yields the protein CASSLLARGRTDTQYF. The J gene is TRBJ2-3, the V gene TRBV11-3; 7 bases are shared with TRBD2. The CDR3 totals 16 residues. Per the germline V gene, CDR1 is SGHNT and CDR2 is YENEEA.